The following is a T cell receptor (beta chain) sequence with its context. Participants were aged roughly 18 to 90 years, lived in roughly 25 US areas, and enrolled virtually. Cohort assignment relied on participant-reported clinical history. Within 2 weeks before study entry, exposed participants met a COVID-19 case. Trimming removed 11 bases from V and 3 bases from J, with 16 bases in between. The CDR3 length is 13 residues. The V gene's germline CDR1 is MDHEN and CDR2 SYDVKM. This specimen comes from a study of blood T cell repertoires in COVID-19. Across the study: PBMCs, B-cell-depleted T cells, or T cells provided the cDNA or gDNA that made up the material.

Here immunoSEQ multiplex PCR was the method, and the copy in TCRdb shows in-frame clones only, minus some. The data contain 250,000 or so clones, under 95% of them singletons. This TCR came from a man in his forties who had been exposed to COVID-19. Sequenced material: PBMCs or T cells enriched from blood (not recorded which). The V gene is TRBV28, the J gene TRBJ2-5, with no clear D. In nucleotides, the CDR3 is TGTGCCTCTAGAGAGTACTTGGAAGAGACCCAGTACTTC. This translates into CASREYLEETQYF. The full variable domain, its missing parts supplied by reference TRBV28 and TRBJ2-5, is DVKVTQSSRYLVKRTGEKVFLECVQDMDHENMFWYRQDPGLGLRLIYFSYDVKMKEKGDIPEGYSVSREKKERFSLILESASTNQTSMYLCASREYLEETQYFGPGTRLLVL.